This passage covers 17 T cell receptor beta chains from one sample sequenced in a study of early T cells in non-severe SARS-CoV-2 infection. One entry per CDR3 protein results from TCRdb running MiXCR on the 5' RACE reads. The sample yields 100,000 to 150,000 distinct CDR3 sequences, 14% to 15% seen once. Sequenced sample: whole blood. The source of these receptors is an adult who was a healthcare worker with PCR-confirmed SARS-CoV-2 infection or an uninfected control (not recorded which).

The rearrangement links TRBV20-1 to TRBJ1-2, with no clear D. V lost 3 bases, J lost 5 bases, and 19 bases lay in between. Germline assignment: CDR1 DFQATT and CDR2 SNEGSKA (reference sequence). CDR3 length: 15 amino acids. The CDR3 region is CSARPPWSGFYGYTF. As DNA, the CDR3 is TGCAGTGCTAGGCCCCCTTGGTCGGGCTTTTATGGCTACACCTTC.

The gene calls are TRBV19 and TRBJ1-4; D may be TRBD1 (6 bases). Germline V CDR1 and CDR2: LNHDA, SQIVND (reference sequence). V was clipped by 5 bases and J by 7 bases, with 14 bases between them. This CDR3 has 14 amino acids. Written as DNA, the CDR3 is TGTGCCAGTAGTCCCGGCAGGGGAGGTGAAAAACTGTTTTTT. The encoded protein is CASSPGRGGEKLFF.

Only a few counts were recorded for this clonotype. V usage is TRBV19 and J usage is TRBJ2-2; D may be TRBD1 (5 bases). V shed 8 bases and J shed 4 bases, with 14 bases lying between them. CDR3 length: 14 amino acids. Germline CDR1 LNHDA, CDR2 SQIVND (reference sequence). The CDR3 here is CASGQDTFTGELFF. Written as DNA, the CDR3 is TGTGCCAGTGGTCAGGACACATTCACCGGGGAGCTGTTTTTT.

The chain has TRBV18 and TRBJ1-1, with D perhaps matching TRBD1 (6 bases). The CDR3 extends over 13 amino acids. V was cut by 2 bases and J by 5 bases, with 9 bases left in between. Germline CDR1 reads KGHSH; CDR2 reads LQKENI. The CDR3 loop is CASSPEGGTEAFF. CDR3 coding DNA: TGTGCCAGCTCACCAGAGGGGGGTACTGAAGCTTTCTTT.

This clonotype was detected ten times or more. The chain carries TRBV25-1 and TRBJ1-1; D unresolved. Trimming took off 4 bases at V and 8 bases at J, with 8 bases between the two ends. The CDR3 is made up of 11 amino acids. CDR1 MGHDK and CDR2 SYGVNS come from the germline V gene. The CDR3 region has the DNA TGTGCCAGCAGTGCTACCGGCGAAGCTTTCTTT. It yields the protein CASSATGEAFF. The full variable domain, completed using reference TRBV25-1 and TRBJ1-1, is EADIYQTPRYLVIGTGKKITLECSQTMGHDKMYWYQQDPGMELHLIHYSYGVNSTEKGDLSSESTVSRIRTEHFPLTLESARPSHTSQYLCASSATGEAFFGQGTRLTVV.

This rearrangement joins TRBV3-1 to TRBJ2-2, with 12 bases identical to TRBD2. The germline gives CDR1 LGHDT, CDR2 YNNKEL (reference sequence). CDR3 length equals 19 residues. V was pared by 4 bases and J by 4 bases, with 13 bases of the junction left unmatched. CDR3 loop: CASSPRLAGAFTSTGELFF. The CDR3 nucleotides read TGTGCCAGCAGCCCCCGACTAGCGGGGGCATTCACGAGCACCGGGGAGCTGTTTTTT.

This clonotype was counted at least ten times. The V call is TRBV14, the J call TRBJ2-5; no reliable D call. Looked up from germline, CDR1 is SGHDN and CDR2 is FVKESK. The CDR3 has 15 amino acids. Deletions cut 1 base from V and 2 bases from J, with 11 bases between. CDR3 nucleotide sequence: TGTGCCAGCAGCCAAGGGCGGTACTATCAAGAGACCCAGTACTTC. Protein: CASSQGRYYQETQYF.

To note about this clonotype: This may be a read error, as it is one base from a much larger clone. This sequence joins TRBV14 and TRBJ2-3; D gene unclear. Germline V gives CDR1 SGHDN, CDR2 FVKESK. This CDR3 has 14 residues. CDR3 residues: CANSQLDGTDTQYF. In nucleotides, the CDR3 is TGTGCCAACAGCCAGCTCGACGGAACAGATACGCAGTATTTT.

There are many counts of this clonotype. The genes are TRBV5-6 and TRBJ1-6, with D tentatively TRBD1 (5 bases). The CDR3 sequence is 15 residues long. CDR1 and CDR2 from the germline V gene are SGHDT and YYEEEE. V shed 4 bases and J shed 5 bases, with 13 bases lying between them. CDR3 bases: TGTGCCAGCAGCCCGCCGGGACGGCATAATTCACCCCTCCACTTT. Translation gives CASSPPGRHNSPLHF.

This clonotype showed up just a few times. This chain joins TRBV27 and TRBJ1-5; 9 bases align to TRBD1. Germline values: CDR1 MNHEY, CDR2 SMNVEV (reference sequence). This CDR3 spans 18 amino acids. Trimming at V came to 5 bases and at J to 4 bases, leaving 15 bases not matched to a gene. CDR3 coding DNA: TGTGCCAGCAGTCCAATTTTCGGGACAGGGCTAAATAATCAGCCCCAGCATTTT. It codes for CASSPIFGTGLNNQPQHF.

The rearrangement links TRBV12-3 or TRBV12-4 to TRBJ1-5; D is unresolved. Trimming took 6 bases from V and 6 from J, leaving 9 bases between them. CDR3 length: 12 residues. This chain's CDR3 is CASRDTVQPQHF. CDR3 bases: TGTGCCAGCAGGGATACAGTTCAGCCCCAGCATTTT.

The chain employs TRBV5-1 and TRBJ2-7; D is unresolved. In germline, CDR1 is SGHRS, CDR2 YFSETQ. The V end was cut by 0 bases, the J end by 5 bases, with 6 bases between. This CDR3 contains 12 residues. The CDR3 nucleotides are TGCGCCAGCAGCTTGGCCAACGACGAGCAGTACTTC. Translating gives CASSLANDEQYF.

A note on this clonotype: Germline is not matched at one junction end, which may reflect a read error. The chain uses TRBV4-1 and TRBJ1-1, with TRBD1 identical over 7 bases. CDR1 and CDR2 (germline): MGHRA, YSYEKL. The CDR3 consists of 14 residues. CDR3 bases: TGCGCCAGCAGCCCAACTTACCTCCGACAGGGAGGGTCCTTT. Translation: CASSPTYLRQGGSF.

As for this clonotype: At one end, the junction sequence differs from germline, possibly due to a read error. J is TRBJ2-3 and V is TRBV13, with no clear D. The germline V gene encodes CDR1 PRHDT and CDR2 FYEKMQ (reference sequence). The CDR3 runs to 12 residues. DNA of the CDR3: TGTGTCAGCGCCCTCCACACAGATACGCAGTATTTT. Its translation: CVSALHTDTQYF. Using reference TRBV13 and TRBJ2-3 for the parts outside the CDR3, the full variable domain is AAGVIQSPRHLIKEKRETATLKCYPIPRHDTVYWYQQGPGQDPQFLISFYEKMQSDKGSIPDRFSAQQFSDYHSELNMSSLELGDSALYFCVSALHTDTQYFGPGTRLTVL.

This clonotype was recorded once. The chain is built from TRBV27 and TRBJ1-6, with TRBD1 matching over 7 bases. Losses at the gene ends were 1 base for V and 7 bases for J; bases not matched to a gene: 7. Germline V gene data show CDR1 as MNHEY and CDR2 as SMNVEV (reference sequence). This CDR3 region has 16 residues. DNA for the CDR3: TGTGCCAGCAGTTTATATGGGACAGCTTCAAATTCACCCCTCCACTTT. Its translation is CASSLYGTASNSPLHF.

In its sample, this clonotype was seen a few times. This sequence joins TRBV27 and TRBJ2-2; D gene unclear. Trimming cost V 7 bases and J 4 bases, with 16 bases left between them. Germline CDR1 is MNHEY and CDR2 is SMNVEV (reference sequence). This CDR3 is 15 amino acids long. The DNA for the CDR3 is TGTGCCAGCAAACTAACCTCTCCGGGCACCGGGGAGCTGTTTTTT. The encoded protein is CASKLTSPGTGELFF.

The V gene is TRBV29-1, the J gene TRBJ2-4; perhaps TRBD2 as D (5 bases). Germline V gives CDR1 SQVTM, CDR2 ANQGSEA. The CDR3 runs 14 residues. V was trimmed by 6 bases and J by 0 bases, leaving 12 bases between them. For the CDR3, the DNA is TGCAGCGTGGCTGACGGACTAGCCAAAAACATTCAGTACTTC. Residues: CSVADGLAKNIQYF.